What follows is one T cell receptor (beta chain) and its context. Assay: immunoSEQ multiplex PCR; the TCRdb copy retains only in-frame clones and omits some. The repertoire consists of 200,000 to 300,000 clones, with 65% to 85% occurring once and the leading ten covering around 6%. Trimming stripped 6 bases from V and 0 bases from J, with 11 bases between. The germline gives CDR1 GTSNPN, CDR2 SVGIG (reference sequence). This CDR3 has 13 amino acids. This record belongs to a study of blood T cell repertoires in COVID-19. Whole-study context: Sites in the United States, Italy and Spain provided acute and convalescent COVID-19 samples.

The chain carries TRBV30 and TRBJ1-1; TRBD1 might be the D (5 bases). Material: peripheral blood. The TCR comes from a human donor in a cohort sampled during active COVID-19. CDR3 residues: CACPGYMNTEAFF. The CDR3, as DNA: TGTGCCTGTCCAGGGTACATGAACACTGAAGCTTTCTTT.